The T cell receptor (beta chain) described here comes from a study of OX40 agonist ivuxolimab in advanced cancers. Study-wide context: The study treated patients with ivuxolimab, an agonistic anti-OX40 (CD134) antibody. Study-wide points: Clonal expansion was among the lowest in partial responders at 0.1-3.0 mg/kg, especially CD8+. Researchers report that CD8+ T cells had, on average, more expanded clones than CD4+.

Germline V gene data show CDR1 as MNHNS and CDR2 as SASEGT. With V trimmed by 1 base and J by 10 bases, 7 bases remained unmatched. The CDR3 runs 15 residues. The repertoire was sequenced with immunoSEQ multiplex PCR; TCRdb's copy has only in-frame clones and lacks some. The sample shows roughly 50,000 clones, roughly 86% of them seen only once. With autoimmune disease history or systemic immunosuppression, patients were excluded. As concerns this clone: Its antigen is unknown.

The chain combines TRBV6-1 with TRBJ1-6; TRBD1 matches 7 bases. The receptor comes from an adult with an advanced solid tumor such as melanoma, head and neck, liver or kidney cancer. The sequencing used CD4+ or CD8+ T cells sorted from blood, collected in a trial of the OX40 agonist ivuxolimab. CDR3 region: CASSEGQGPRSPLHF. The DNA of the CDR3 is TGTGCCAGCAGTGAAGGACAGGGACCCAGATCACCCCTCCACTTT.